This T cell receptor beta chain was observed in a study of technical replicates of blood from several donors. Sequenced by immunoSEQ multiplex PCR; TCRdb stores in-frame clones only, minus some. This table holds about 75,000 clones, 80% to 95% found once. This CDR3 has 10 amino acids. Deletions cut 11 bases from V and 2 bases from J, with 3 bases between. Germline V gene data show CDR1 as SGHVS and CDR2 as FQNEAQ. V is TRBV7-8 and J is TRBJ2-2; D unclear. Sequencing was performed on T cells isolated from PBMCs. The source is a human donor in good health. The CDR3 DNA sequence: TGTGCCTCTAACACCGGGGAGCTGTTTTTT. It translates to CASNTGELFF.